The source of this TCR beta chain is a study of cytomegalovirus exposure and HLA in healthy donors. CDR3 length: 16 amino acids. V lost 4 bases, J lost 3 bases, and 8 bases stayed unmatched. Germline V gene sequence: CDR1 SGHTA, CDR2 FQGTGA. 60 Vbeta and 13 Jbeta primers were used in PCR. Data came from immunoSEQ multiplex PCR; TCRdb stores just in-frame clones and leaves some out. The sample yields under 250,000 clones, 70% to 90% seen once. Study-level points and caveats: The classifier, whose performance was assessed in both the original and validation cohorts, reportedly diagnosed cytomegalovirus status with high specificity and sensitivity.

A remark on this clone: What it binds is not known.

The V call is TRBV7-3, the J call TRBJ2-2, with 7 bases lining up with TRBD2. The material sequenced was PBMCs. This TCR derives from a woman between 45 and 65 years old in good health and CMV-seronegative. The CDR3 nucleotides are TGTGCCAGCAGCTCCGCCGCGGGAGCGGACACCGGGGAGCTGTTTTTT. This sequence encodes CASSSAAGADTGELFF.